This TCR beta chain was found in a study of blood T cell repertoires in COVID-19. Study-wide background: Samples taken during acute and convalescent COVID-19 were collected in the United States, Italy and Spain. PBMCs, B-cell-depleted T cells, or T cells were the source of the cDNA or gDNA that made up the material.

How the authors handled the data: It was from reference gene primer amplification that nucleated cell counts were estimated. Profiled with immunoSEQ multiplex PCR; TCRdb holds only in-frame clones, not every one. V and J calls and clone size follow that table, whereas D and trimming were derived from the DNA. This table holds roughly 130,000 clones, 80% to 85% found once. There are 16 residues in the CDR3. Germline-derived CDR1 and CDR2 are MNHNS and SASEGT. Trimming removed 4 bases at V and 2 bases at J, with 15 bases between. V is TRBV6-1 and J is TRBJ2-1, with a possible D match to TRBD2 (6 bases). This clonotype was obtained from a woman aged 30 to 39 who had recovered from COVID-19. The sample comprised peripheral blood. Written as DNA, the CDR3 is TGTGCCAGCAGTGGACTACCGGGGGTAACCTACAATGAGCAGTTCTTC. Protein sequence: CASSGLPGVTYNEQFF.